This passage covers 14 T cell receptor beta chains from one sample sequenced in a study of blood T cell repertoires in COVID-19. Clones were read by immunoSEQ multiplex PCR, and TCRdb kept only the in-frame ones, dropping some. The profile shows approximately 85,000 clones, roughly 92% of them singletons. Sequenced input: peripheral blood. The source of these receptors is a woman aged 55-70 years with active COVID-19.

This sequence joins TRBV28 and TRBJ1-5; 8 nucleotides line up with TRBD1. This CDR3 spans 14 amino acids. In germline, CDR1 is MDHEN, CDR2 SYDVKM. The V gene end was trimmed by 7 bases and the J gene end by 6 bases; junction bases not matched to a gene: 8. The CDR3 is CASTGQGASQPQHF. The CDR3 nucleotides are TGTGCCAGCACTGGACAGGGAGCAAGTCAGCCCCAGCATTTT.

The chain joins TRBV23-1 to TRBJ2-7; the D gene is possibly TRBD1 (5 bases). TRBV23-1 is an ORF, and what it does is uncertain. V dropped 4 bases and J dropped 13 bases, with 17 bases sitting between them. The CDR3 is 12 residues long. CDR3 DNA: TGCGCCAGCAGTCGCGCAGGGTCATCTGGTTACTTC. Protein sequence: CASSRAGSSGYF.

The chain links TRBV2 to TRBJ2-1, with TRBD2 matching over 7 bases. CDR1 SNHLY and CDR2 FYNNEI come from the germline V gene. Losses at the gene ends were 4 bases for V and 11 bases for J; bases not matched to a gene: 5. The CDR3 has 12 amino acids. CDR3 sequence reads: CASSGEGGQQFF. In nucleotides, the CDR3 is TGTGCCAGCAGTGGGGAGGGCGGTCAGCAGTTCTTC.

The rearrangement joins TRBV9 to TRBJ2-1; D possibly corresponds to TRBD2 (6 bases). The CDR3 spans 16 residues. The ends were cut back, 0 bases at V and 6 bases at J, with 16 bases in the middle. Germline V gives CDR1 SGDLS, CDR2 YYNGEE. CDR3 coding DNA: TGTGCCAGCAGCGTAGGAAGACTAGAAACACTCAATGAGCAGTTCTTC. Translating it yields CASSVGRLETLNEQFF.

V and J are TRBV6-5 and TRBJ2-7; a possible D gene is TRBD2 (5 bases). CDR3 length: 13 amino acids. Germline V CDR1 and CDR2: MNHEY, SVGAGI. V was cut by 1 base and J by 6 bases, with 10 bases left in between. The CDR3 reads CASSYLQTSEQYF. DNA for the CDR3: TGTGCCAGCAGTTACTTGCAAACTAGCGAGCAGTACTTC.

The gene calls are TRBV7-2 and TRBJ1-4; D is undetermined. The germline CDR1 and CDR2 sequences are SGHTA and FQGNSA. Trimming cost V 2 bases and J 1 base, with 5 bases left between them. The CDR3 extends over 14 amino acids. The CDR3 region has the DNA TGTGCCAGCAGCTTATGGCAAACTAATGAAAAACTGTTTTTT. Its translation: CASSLWQTNEKLFF.

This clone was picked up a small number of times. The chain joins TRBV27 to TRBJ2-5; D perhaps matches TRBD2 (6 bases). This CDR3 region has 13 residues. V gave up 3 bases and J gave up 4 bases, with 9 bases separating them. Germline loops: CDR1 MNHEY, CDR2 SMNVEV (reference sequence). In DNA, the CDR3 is TGTGCCAGCAGTTTGGGGAGGCTAGAGACCCAGTACTTC. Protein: CASSLGRLETQYF.

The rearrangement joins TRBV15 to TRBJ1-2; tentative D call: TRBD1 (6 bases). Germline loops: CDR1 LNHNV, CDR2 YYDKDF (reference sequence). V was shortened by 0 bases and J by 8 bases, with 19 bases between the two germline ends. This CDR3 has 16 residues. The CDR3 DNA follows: TGTGCCACCAGCAGAGATCAAGTAGGACTCCAGGGGGGCTACACCTTC. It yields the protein CATSRDQVGLQGGYTF.

In DNA form, the CDR3 reads TGTGCCAGCAGTTTATGGCCTCGAGATACGCAGTATTTT. Amino acid sequence: CASSLWPRDTQYF. The V and J genes are TRBV27 and TRBJ2-3; D not certain. V lost 1 base, J lost 5 bases, and 7 bases lay in between. The CDR3 has 13 residues. Looked up from germline, CDR1 is MNHEY and CDR2 is SMNVEV (reference sequence).

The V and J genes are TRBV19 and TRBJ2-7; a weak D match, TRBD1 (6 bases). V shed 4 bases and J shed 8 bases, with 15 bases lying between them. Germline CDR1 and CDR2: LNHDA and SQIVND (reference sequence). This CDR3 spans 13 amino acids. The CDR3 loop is CASSNRDQGKQYF. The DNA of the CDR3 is TGTGCCAGTAGTAACCGGGACCAGGGGAAGCAGTACTTC.

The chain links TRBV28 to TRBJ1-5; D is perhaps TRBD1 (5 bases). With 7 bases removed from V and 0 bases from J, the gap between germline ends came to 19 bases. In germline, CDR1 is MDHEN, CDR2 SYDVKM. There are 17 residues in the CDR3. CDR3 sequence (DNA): TGTGCCAGCAAGGGGCCCCTAACACGTTATAGCAATCAGCCCCAGCATTTT. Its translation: CASKGPLTRYSNQPQHF.

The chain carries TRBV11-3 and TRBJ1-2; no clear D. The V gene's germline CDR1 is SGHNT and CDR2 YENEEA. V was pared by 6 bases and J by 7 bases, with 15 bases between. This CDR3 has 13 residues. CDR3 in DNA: TGTGCCAGCAGTCGGGAAGGGTCTTCTGGCTACACCTTC. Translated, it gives CASSREGSSGYTF.

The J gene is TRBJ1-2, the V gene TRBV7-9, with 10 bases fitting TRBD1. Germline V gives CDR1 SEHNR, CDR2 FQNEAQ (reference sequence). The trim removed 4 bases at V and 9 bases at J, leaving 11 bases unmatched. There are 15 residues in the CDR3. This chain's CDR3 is CASSSSGTGAFSYTF. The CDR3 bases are TGTGCCAGCAGCTCAAGCGGGACAGGGGCTTTTAGCTACACCTTC.

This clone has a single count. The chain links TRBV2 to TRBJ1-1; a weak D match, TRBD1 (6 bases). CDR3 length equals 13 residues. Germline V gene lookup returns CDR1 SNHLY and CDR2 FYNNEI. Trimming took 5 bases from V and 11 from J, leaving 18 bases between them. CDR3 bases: TGTGCCAGCAGTAGACAGGCCCCCCTGAGGGCTTTCTTT. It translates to CASSRQAPLRAFF.